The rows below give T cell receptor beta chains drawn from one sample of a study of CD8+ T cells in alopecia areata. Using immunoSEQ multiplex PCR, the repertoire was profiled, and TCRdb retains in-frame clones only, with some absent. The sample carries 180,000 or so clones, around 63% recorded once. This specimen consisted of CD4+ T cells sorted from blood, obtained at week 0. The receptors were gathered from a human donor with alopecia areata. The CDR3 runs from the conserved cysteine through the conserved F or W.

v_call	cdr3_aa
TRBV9	CASSPWDRGTEAFF
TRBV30	CAWTRTGQYTYF
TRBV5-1	CASSQGQLGDEQYF
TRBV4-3	CASSQDLGAQSRELFF
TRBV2	CASSGGANGQPQHF
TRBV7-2	CASSPRASRADTQYF
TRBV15	CATSRDRRDGSPLHF
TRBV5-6	CASSPNRDRRGNTIYF
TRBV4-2	CASSHYLAGSLSSYNEQFF
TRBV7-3	CASSLGTGGEAFF
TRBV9	CASSVDLKNTEAFF
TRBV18	CASSPVPPTGQGLYEQYF
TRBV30	CAWSVTRTEAFF
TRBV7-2	CASSLGSGTEAFF
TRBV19	CASSNRELNTEAFF